What follows are 2 T cell receptor beta chains derived from one specimen sequenced in a study of T cell repertoires in cytomegalovirus infection (dated by TCRdb to 2018 to 2020). Their antigens remain unidentified. Sequencing took place on an Illumina HiSeq 1500. The raw public data were reprocessed by TCRdb itself: fastp quality trimming at Q25, MiXCR clonotype calling, in-frame beta chains only. Identical CDR3 proteins give one entry, which carries the most common genes and DNA. The sample table contains under 450,000 distinct CDR3 sequences; only one count was recorded for approximately 30% of them. Clones ranked in the top ten supply approximately 13% of the sample. The treatment or condition label corresponds to: in vitro stimulation with specific CMV peptide epitopes to enrich CMV-specific T cells. Sequencing was performed on cultured PBMCs, taken from culture after CMV antigen stimulation. Every receptor here comes from a human donor in good health (CMV status not recorded). Some clones in this sample may be carry-over from other donors' samples.

This clonotype was counted only a few times. The chain uses TRBV27 and TRBJ1-6; 8 nucleotides line up with TRBD1. The trim removed 3 bases at V and 5 bases at J, leaving 6 bases unmatched. The CDR3 extends over 16 amino acids. Germline CDR1 and CDR2: MNHEY and SMNVEV (reference sequence). The CDR3 nucleotides are TGTGCCAGCAGTTTTTGGTACAGGGGGGATAATTCACCCCTCCACTTT. The encoded protein is CASSFWYRGDNSPLHF.

This clonotype was seen a few times. The chain is built from TRBV12-3 or TRBV12-4 and TRBJ2-7; D perhaps matches TRBD1 (5 bases). V was trimmed by 5 bases and J by 7 bases, leaving 12 bases between them. This CDR3 region has 12 residues. The DNA of the CDR3 is TGTGCCAGCAGTCAGGGCTGGTTGGAGCAGTACGTC. It is translated as CASSQGWLEQYV.